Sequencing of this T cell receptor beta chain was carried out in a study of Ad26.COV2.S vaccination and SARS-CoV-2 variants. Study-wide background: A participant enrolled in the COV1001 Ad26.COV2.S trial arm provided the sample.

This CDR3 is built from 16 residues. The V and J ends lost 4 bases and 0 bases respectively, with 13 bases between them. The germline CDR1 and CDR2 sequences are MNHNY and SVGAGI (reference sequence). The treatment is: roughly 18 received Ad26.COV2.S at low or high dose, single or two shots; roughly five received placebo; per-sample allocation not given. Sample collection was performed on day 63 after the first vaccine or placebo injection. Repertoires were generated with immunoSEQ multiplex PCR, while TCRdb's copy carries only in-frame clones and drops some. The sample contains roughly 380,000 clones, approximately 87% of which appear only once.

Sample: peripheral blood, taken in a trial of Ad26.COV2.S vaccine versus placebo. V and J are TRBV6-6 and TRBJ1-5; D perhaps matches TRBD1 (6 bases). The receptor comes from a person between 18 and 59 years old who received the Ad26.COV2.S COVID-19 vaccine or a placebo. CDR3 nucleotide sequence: TGTGCCAGCAGTTCCGGGACACATAATAGCAATCAGCCCCAGCATTTT. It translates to CASSSGTHNSNQPQHF.